This paragraph reports one T cell receptor beta chain. This specimen comes from a study of cytotoxic CD8 clonotypes in ibrutinib-treated CLL. Per germline, CDR1 SGDLS and CDR2 YYNGEE. This CDR3 region has 15 residues. The J segment lost 2 bases and the V segment lost 4 bases, leaving 9 bases of the junction unmatched. Method: immunoSEQ multiplex PCR; TCRdb's copy keeps in-frame clones and lacks some. The sample has 190,000 or so clones; about 72% are singletons. V usage is TRBV9 and J usage is TRBJ2-7, with 7 bases identical to TRBD1. This receptor was taken from a human donor with chronic lymphocytic leukemia. The sample in question was PBMCs, obtained after 24 months of ibrutinib treatment. The CDR3 DNA reads as TGTGCCAGCAGCCCAAACCACGGGACAGCCTACGAGCAGTACTTC. Residues: CASSPNHGTAYEQYF.